These T cell receptor beta chains were read from a single sample in a study of T cells after yellow fever vaccination. Each CDR3 protein is one row after TCRdb ran MiXCR on the 5' RACE reads. This sample has 160,000 or so distinct CDR3 sequences, with approximately 6.8% found just once. The sample here was CD4+ T cells sorted from PBMCs, taken about 5 days after the first yellow fever vaccination. These TCRs come from a man between 18 and 35 years old who received the YFV17D yellow fever vaccine. CDR3s include the opening cysteine and the closing phenylalanine or tryptophan.

J | V | CDR3
TRBJ1-3 | TRBV6-1 | CASSPSDAGGNTIYF
TRBJ2-3 | TRBV6-2/TRBV6-3 | CASGEATRLDTQYF
TRBJ2-1 | TRBV7-2 | CASSPNTYNEQFF
TRBJ1-3 | TRBV7-6 | CASSFGTGDSGNTIYF
TRBJ1-5 | TRBV7-9 | CASSHTAGEQPQHF
TRBJ1-2 | TRBV10-3 | CAPRGYGYTF
TRBJ2-3 | TRBV5-1 | CASSLERGSTDTQYF
TRBJ2-3 | TRBV7-2 | CASSPRPGSTDTQYF
TRBJ1-2 | TRBV14 | CASSQQALYGYTF
TRBJ1-4 | TRBV7-9 | CASSTTGGPRGKLFF
TRBJ2-1 | TRBV5-1 | CASTTGQGNEQFF
TRBJ2-3 | TRBV4-2 | CASSQAPASGDTDTQYF
TRBJ1-1 | TRBV12-3/TRBV12-4 | CASSYDTVRLAFF
TRBJ2-3 | TRBV24-1 | CATSAQGEMPTDTQYF
TRBJ2-3 | TRBV12-3/TRBV12-4 | CASSLRTGTDTQYF
TRBJ1-2 | TRBV25-1 | CASKAGGTNYGYTF
TRBJ2-6 | TRBV29-1 | CSVERPGANVLTF
TRBJ2-1 | TRBV9 | CASSVDQRVRGEQFF
TRBJ1-2 | TRBV18 | CASSPGLLGYTF
TRBJ2-7 | TRBV5-1 | CASSFGQGEQYF
TRBJ2-7 | TRBV5-1 | CASSLDPDSYEQYF
TRBJ2-1 | TRBV12-3/TRBV12-4 | CASSLGSGTYNEQFF
TRBJ2-5 | TRBV2 | CASKLGTQYF
TRBJ1-1 | TRBV16 | CASSQIRTGLNTEAFF
TRBJ2-1 | TRBV28 | CASSSHGVIVNEQFF
TRBJ2-1 | TRBV12-3/TRBV12-4 | CASSGSVTYNEQFF
TRBJ2-2 | TRBV5-1 | CASSYLGTGRLNTGELFF
TRBJ1-1 | TRBV5-4 | CASTLTGQFEAFF
TRBJ1-6 | TRBV6-1 | CASSSDRRSPLHF
TRBJ2-6 | TRBV5-1 | CASSLHAGFLSGANVLTF
TRBJ2-5 | TRBV2 | CASSTDRGEETQYF
TRBJ2-1 | TRBV3-1 | CASSEGGAADEQFF
TRBJ2-1 | TRBV7-2 | CASSSRFSGSYNEQFF
TRBJ2-6 | TRBV5-4 | CASSSDSWAGANVLTF
TRBJ1-6 | TRBV12-3/TRBV12-4 | CASRPDSYNSPLHF
TRBJ2-7 | TRBV11-1 | CASSFSPTDSYEQYF
TRBJ2-5 | TRBV20-1 | CSARGAVQETQYF
TRBJ1-2 | TRBV5-6 | CASSLDRGQSYTF
TRBJ2-3 | TRBV7-6 | CASSSGRGLDTQYF
TRBJ2-1 | TRBV12-3/TRBV12-4 | CASADGQGSYNEQFF
TRBJ1-1 | TRBV10-3 | CAISESWQSTEAFF
TRBJ1-5 | TRBV19 | CASRTPANSNQPQHF
TRBJ2-3 | TRBV12-3/TRBV12-4 | CASRTSSGSFTDTQYF
TRBJ2-1 | TRBV4-3 | CASSQEVPLITGIPFNEQFF
TRBJ2-2 | TRBV5-1 | CASSLFGPGELFF
TRBJ1-4 | TRBV25-1 | CASSTGSGLLEKLFF
TRBJ2-2 | TRBV24-1 | CATSDPPFGGPNTGELFF
TRBJ1-2 | TRBV29-1 | CSVPVGSGNYGYTF
TRBJ2-3 | TRBV29-1 | CSVERGRSNTQYF
TRBJ1-5 | TRBV4-1 | CASSQDGGIGNQPQHF
TRBJ1-1 | TRBV6-5 | CASSYLAPTHTEAFF
TRBJ2-3 | TRBV20-1 | CSARRQGRTDTQYF
TRBJ2-2 | TRBV7-9 | CASNPHRQGAGELFF
TRBJ2-3 | TRBV30 | CAWSPGLAGGPTDTQYF
TRBJ2-7 | TRBV6-2/TRBV6-3 | CASSFLAGGTPYEQYF